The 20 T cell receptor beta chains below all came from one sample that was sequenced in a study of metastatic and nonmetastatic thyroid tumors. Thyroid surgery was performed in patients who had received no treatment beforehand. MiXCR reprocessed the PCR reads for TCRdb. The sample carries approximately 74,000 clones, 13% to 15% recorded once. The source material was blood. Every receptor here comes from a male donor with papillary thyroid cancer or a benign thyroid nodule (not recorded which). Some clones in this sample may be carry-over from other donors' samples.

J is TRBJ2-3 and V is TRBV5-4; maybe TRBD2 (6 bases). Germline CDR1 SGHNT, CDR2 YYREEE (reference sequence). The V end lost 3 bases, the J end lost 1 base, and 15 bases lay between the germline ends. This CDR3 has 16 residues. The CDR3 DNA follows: TGTGCCAGCAGCTCCACCGGGACTGGAGGCACAGATACGCAGTATTTT. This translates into CASSSTGTGGTDTQYF.

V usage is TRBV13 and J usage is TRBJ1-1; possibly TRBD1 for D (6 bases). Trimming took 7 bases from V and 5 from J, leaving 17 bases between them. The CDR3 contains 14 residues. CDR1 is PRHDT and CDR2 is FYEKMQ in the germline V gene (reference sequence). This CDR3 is CASTLRGRGTEAFF. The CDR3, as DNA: TGTGCCAGCACTCTGCGGGGGCGCGGAACTGAAGCTTTCTTT.

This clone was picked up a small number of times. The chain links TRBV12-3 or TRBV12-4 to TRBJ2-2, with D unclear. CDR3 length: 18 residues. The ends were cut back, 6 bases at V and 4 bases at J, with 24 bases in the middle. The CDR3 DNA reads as TGTGCCAGCAGCCCCCTTTGGAGTCGGCAGTACGCCACCGGGGAGCTGTTTTTT. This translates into CASSPLWSRQYATGELFF.

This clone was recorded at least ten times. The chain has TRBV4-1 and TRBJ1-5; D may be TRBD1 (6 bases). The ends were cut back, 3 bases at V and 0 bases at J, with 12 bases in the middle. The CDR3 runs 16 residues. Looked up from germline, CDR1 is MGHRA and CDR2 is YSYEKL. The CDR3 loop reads CASSQVPGDSNQPQHF. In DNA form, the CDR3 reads TGCGCCAGCAGCCAGGTGCCAGGGGATAGCAATCAGCCCCAGCATTTT.

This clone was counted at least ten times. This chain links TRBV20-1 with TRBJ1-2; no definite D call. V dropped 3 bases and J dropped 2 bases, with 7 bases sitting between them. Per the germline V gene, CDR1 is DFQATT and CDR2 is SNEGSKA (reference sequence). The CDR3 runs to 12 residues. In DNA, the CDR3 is TGCAGTGCTAGCACAGCAAACTATGGCTACACCTTC. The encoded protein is CSASTANYGYTF.

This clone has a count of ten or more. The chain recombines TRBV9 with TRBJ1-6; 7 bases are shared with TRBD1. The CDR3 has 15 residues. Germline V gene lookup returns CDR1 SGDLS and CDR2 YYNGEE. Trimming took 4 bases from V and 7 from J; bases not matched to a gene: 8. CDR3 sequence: CASSPQTGFNSPLHF. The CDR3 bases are TGTGCCAGCAGCCCACAGACAGGGTTCAATTCACCCCTCCACTTT.

Here the CDR3 reads CASSPGQGEKLFF. In DNA form, the CDR3 reads TGTGCCAGCTCACCGGGACAGGGTGAAAAACTGTTTTTT. J is TRBJ1-4 and V is TRBV18; 9 nucleotides match TRBD1. With 3 bases clipped from V and 7 bases from J, the junction kept 0 bases outside the gene matches. Germline V gives CDR1 KGHSH, CDR2 LQKENI. The CDR3 has 13 amino acids.

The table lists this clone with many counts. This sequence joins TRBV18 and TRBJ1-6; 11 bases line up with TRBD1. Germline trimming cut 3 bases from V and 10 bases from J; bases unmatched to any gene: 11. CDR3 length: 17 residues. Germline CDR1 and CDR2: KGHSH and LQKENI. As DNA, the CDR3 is TGTGCCAGCTCACCCGAAGTTACCGGGACAGGGGGATCACCCCTCCACTTT. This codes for CASSPEVTGTGGSPLHF.

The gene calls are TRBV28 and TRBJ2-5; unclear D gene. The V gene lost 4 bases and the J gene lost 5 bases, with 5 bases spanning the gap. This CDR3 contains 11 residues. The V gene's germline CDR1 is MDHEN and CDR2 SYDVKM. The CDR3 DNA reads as TGTGCCAGCAGTTCGAGGGAGACCCAGTACTTC. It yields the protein CASSSRETQYF.

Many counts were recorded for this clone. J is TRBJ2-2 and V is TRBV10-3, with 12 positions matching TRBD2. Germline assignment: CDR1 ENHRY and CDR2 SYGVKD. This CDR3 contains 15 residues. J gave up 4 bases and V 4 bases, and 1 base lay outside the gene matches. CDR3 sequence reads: CAISASGRVTGELFF. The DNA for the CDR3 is TGTGCCATCAGTGCTAGCGGGAGGGTCACCGGGGAGCTGTTTTTT.

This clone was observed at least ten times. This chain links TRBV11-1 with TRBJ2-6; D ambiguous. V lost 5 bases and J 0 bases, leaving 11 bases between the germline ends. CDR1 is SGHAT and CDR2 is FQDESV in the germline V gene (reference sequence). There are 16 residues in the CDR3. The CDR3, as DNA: TGTGCCAGCAGCGATCTTCTGCGCTCTGGGGCCAACGTCCTGACTTTC. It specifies CASSDLLRSGANVLTF.

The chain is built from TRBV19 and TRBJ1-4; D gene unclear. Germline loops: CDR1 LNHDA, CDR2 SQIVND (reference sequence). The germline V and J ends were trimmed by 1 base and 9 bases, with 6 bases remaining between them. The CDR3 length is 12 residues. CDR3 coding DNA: TGTGCCAGTAGTATAGGAGGGAAAAAACTGTTTTTT. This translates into CASSIGGKKLFF.

For the CDR3, the DNA is TGCGCCAGCAGCTACCGGGGACAGTTGAACACTGAAGCTTTCTTT. Protein sequence: CASSYRGQLNTEAFF. The chain combines TRBV5-1 with TRBJ1-1; 7 bases line up with TRBD1. The CDR3 extends over 15 amino acids. Germline V gives CDR1 SGHRS, CDR2 YFSETQ. V lost 3 bases and J lost 0; bases outside the gene matches: 5.

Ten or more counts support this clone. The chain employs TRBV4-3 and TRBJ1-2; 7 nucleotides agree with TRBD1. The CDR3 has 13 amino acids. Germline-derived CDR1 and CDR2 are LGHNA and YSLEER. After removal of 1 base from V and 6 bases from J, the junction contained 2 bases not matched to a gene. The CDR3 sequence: CASSQGDRDGYTF. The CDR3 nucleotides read TGCGCCAGCAGCCAAGGTGACAGGGATGGCTACACCTTC.

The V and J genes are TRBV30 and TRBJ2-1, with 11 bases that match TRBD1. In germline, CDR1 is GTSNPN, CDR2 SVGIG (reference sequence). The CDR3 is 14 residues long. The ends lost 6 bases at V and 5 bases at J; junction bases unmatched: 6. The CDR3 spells CACYRDRGNNEQFF. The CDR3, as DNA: TGTGCCTGCTACCGGGACAGGGGGAACAATGAGCAGTTCTTC.

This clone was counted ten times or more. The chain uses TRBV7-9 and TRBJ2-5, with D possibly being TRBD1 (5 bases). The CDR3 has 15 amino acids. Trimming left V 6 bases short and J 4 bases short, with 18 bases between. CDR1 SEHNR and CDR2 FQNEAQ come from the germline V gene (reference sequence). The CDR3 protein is CASRASRARRETQYF. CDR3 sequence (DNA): TGTGCCAGCAGGGCAAGCAGGGCTCGACGAGAGACCCAGTACTTC.

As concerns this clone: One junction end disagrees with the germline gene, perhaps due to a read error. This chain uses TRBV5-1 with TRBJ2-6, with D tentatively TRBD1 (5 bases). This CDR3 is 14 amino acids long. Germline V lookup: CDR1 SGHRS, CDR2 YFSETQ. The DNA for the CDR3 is TGCGCCAGCAGCTCCGGCTCTGGGGCCGACGTCCTTACTTTC. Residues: CASSSGSGADVLTF.

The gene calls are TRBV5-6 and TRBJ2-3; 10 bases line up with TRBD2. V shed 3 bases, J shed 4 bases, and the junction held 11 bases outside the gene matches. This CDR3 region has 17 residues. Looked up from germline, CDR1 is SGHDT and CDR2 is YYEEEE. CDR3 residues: CASSWRLAGKISDTQYF. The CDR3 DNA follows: TGTGCCAGCAGCTGGAGACTAGCGGGCAAAATCTCAGATACGCAGTATTTT.

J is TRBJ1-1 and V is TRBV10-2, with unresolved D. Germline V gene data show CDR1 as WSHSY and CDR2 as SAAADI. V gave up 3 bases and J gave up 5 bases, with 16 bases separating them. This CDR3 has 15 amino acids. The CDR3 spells CASSEPGSFGTEAFF. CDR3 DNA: TGCGCCAGCAGTGAACCCGGTTCTTTCGGGACTGAAGCTTTCTTT.

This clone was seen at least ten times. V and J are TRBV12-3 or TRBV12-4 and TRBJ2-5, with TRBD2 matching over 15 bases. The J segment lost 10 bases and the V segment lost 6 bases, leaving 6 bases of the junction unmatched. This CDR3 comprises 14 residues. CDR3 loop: CASRRRTSGRVQYF. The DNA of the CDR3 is TGTGCCAGCAGGCGTAGGACTAGCGGGAGGGTCCAGTACTTC.